These T cell receptor beta chains were read from a single sample in a study of PD-L1 blockade in urothelial cancer. Repertoires were generated with immunoSEQ multiplex PCR, while TCRdb's copy carries only in-frame clones and drops some. The sample has roughly 50,000 clones, 87% seen once. The starting material was PBMCs, obtained around atezolizumab (anti-PD-L1) treatment. The receptor source for this set is a man aged 60 to 69 with urothelial cancer. Both conserved end residues are part of each CDR3. A D gene is named only where the DNA matches it firmly. A clone size is listed for some rows: how often the clone was seen (once, few, many), or a class if it is expanded.

j_call clone_size v_call d_call cdr3_aa cdr3_nt
TRBJ1-2 . TRBV7-2 . CASSFGRSRVNGYTF TGTGCCAGCAGCTTTGGGAGGAGCAGGGTAAACGGCTACACCTTC
TRBJ1-2 . TRBV4-1 TRBD1 CASSQEFGQDGGYTF TGCGCCAGCAGCCAAGAATTCGGACAGGATGGGGGCTACACCTTC
TRBJ2-2 . TRBV28 . CASRGPGDTGELFF TGTGCCAGCAGGGGGCCGGGGGACACCGGGGAGCTGTTTTTT
TRBJ2-1 . TRBV30 . CAWSVLQGSVGDEQFF TGTGCCTGGAGTGTACTGCAGGGGTCGGTCGGCGATGAGCAGTTCTTC
TRBJ1-2 . TRBV4-1 . CASSQAQRQDIYGYTF TGCGCCAGCAGCCAAGCTCAGAGACAGGACATCTATGGCTACACCTTC
TRBJ2-1 . TRBV30 . CAWKRGITYNEQFF TGTGCCTGGAAAAGGGGGATCACCTACAATGAGCAGTTCTTC
TRBJ2-1 . TRBV20-1 . CSALNGQRQFF TGCAGTGCCCTAAACGGACAGAGACAGTTCTTC
TRBJ2-3 . TRBV4-1 . CASSQGFRGTDTQYF TGCGCCAGCAGCCAGGGATTCCGGGGTACAGATACGCAGTATTTT
TRBJ1-1 few TRBV5-4 . CASSNRDMNTEAFF TGTGCCAGCAGTAACCGGGACATGAACACTGAAGCTTTCTTT
TRBJ1-1 . TRBV5-1 TRBD1 CASRLDRGDEAFF TGCGCCAGCAGACTGGACAGGGGGGATGAAGCTTTCTTT
TRBJ2-7 . TRBV6-1 TRBD1 CASTRTGVTYEQYF TGTGCCAGCACCAGGACAGGCGTGACCTACGAGCAGTACTTC
TRBJ2-3 once TRBV7-3 TRBD2 CASSSRSGGDTQYF TGTGCCAGCAGCTCTCGTTCGGGAGGAGATACGCAGTATTTT
TRBJ2-7 few TRBV28 . CASSLLGQGPYEQYF TGTGCCAGCAGTTTATTAGGGCAGGGGCCCTACGAGCAGTACTTC
TRBJ1-1 few TRBV7-9 . CASSEQADTEAFF TGTGCCAGCAGCGAACAAGCGGACACTGAAGCTTTCTTT
TRBJ2-7 . TRBV4-1 TRBD1 CASSQISIRQGAVEQYF TGCGCCAGCAGCCAAATATCCATTCGACAGGGGGCAGTCGAGCAGTACTTC
TRBJ2-3 . TRBV7-2 TRBD2 CASSLNSGPTDTQYF TGTGCCAGCAGCCTAAATAGCGGGCCCACAGATACGCAGTATTTT
TRBJ1-1 . TRBV4-3 . CASSQDLQAENTEAFF TGCGCCAGCAGCCAAGATTTACAGGCGGAGAACACTGAAGCTTTCTTT
TRBJ2-7 few TRBV5-4 TRBD2 CASSLTGGGAYEQYF TGTGCCAGCAGCTTGACTGGCGGGGGGGCGTACGAGCAGTACTTC
TRBJ2-2 . TRBV6-6 . CASSKTGPAGTGELFF TGTGCCAGCAGTAAAACAGGGCCCGCGGGCACCGGGGAGCTGTTTTTT
TRBJ1-4 . TRBV28 . CASSSQGIGEKLFF TGTGCCAGCAGTTCTCAGGGGATCGGCGAAAAACTGTTTTTT
TRBJ2-7 . TRBV11-2 TRBD2 CASSLGLWSYEQYF TGTGCCAGCAGCTTGGGACTATGGTCCTACGAGCAGTACTTC
TRBJ2-3 . TRBV14 TRBD2 CASSPLAGGTDTQYF TGTGCCAGCAGCCCCCTAGCGGGGGGAACAGATACGCAGTATTTT